The rows below give T cell receptor beta chains drawn from one sample of a study of shared clonotypes between healthy human individuals. Clones were sequenced by immunoSEQ multiplex PCR, and TCRdb holds only the in-frame ones, with some missing. Among hundreds of thousands of clones, roughly 97% were seen once, and the ten largest hold 0.045% to 0.07%. Sample: naive CD4+ T cells sorted from blood. Every receptor here comes from a woman in her twenties or thirties in good health. The CDR3 runs from the conserved cysteine through the conserved F or W. The D gene is left open where the match is weak. Some rows mark clone size as missing; the rest say once, few, many or name a class of expanded clone.

V gene	J gene	clone size	D gene	CDR3 protein	CDR3 DNA
TRBV10-2	TRBJ1-2	once	TRBD1	CASSDPSTGSGNYGYTF	TGCGCCAGCAGTGATCCTTCGACAGGGAGTGGTAACTATGGCTACACCTTC
TRBV18	TRBJ2-1	-	TRBD1	CASSPRNRGLDLRTDNEQFF	TGTGCCAGCTCACCACGTAACAGGGGGCTCGATTTGCGGACCGACAATGAGCAGTTCTTC
TRBV28	TRBJ2-7	-	-	CASSRPTAEQYF	TGTGCCAGCAGCAGGCCGACAGCCGAGCAGTACTTC
TRBV6-1	TRBJ1-4	once	-	CASSEPSVNEKLFF	TGTGCCAGCAGTGAACCGAGTGTAAATGAAAAACTGTTTTTT
TRBV4-1	TRBJ1-5	-	-	CASSQVGQPQHF	TGCGCCAGCAGCCAAGTTGGACAGCCCCAGCATTTT
TRBV27	TRBJ1-2	-	TRBD1	CASSLVAGGVANYGYTF	TGTGCCAGCAGTTTAGTGGCAGGGGGCGTAGCTAACTATGGCTACACCTTC
TRBV10-1	TRBJ2-7	-	-	CASSDRQGLYEQYF	TGCGCCAGCAGTGACCGACAGGGACTCTACGAGCAGTACTTC
TRBV19	TRBJ2-1	-	-	CASSISRDGNNEQFF	TGTGCCAGTAGTATAAGTCGGGACGGAAACAATGAGCAGTTCTTC
TRBV29-1	TRBJ2-5	-	-	CSVTGTQETQYF	TGCAGCGTTACAGGGACACAAGAGACCCAGTACTTC
TRBV19	TRBJ1-2	-	-	CASTTSQSAPEGYGYTF	TGTGCCAGTACCACCTCCCAGTCAGCCCCTGAGGGGTATGGCTACACCTTC
TRBV19	TRBJ2-7	-	TRBD2	CASSYRMSGRVHEQYF	TGTGCCAGTAGTTATAGGATGAGCGGGAGGGTCCACGAGCAGTACTTC
TRBV15	TRBJ2-5	-	-	CATSRAPGEKETQYF	TGTGCCACCAGCAGGGCCCCGGGGGAAAAAGAGACCCAGTACTTC
TRBV6-1	TRBJ2-7	-	TRBD1	CASRVDRGSDEQYF	TGTGCCAGCAGAGTAGACAGGGGTAGCGACGAGCAGTACTTC
TRBV27	TRBJ2-7	-	-	CASSLRMGLPYEQYF	TGTGCCAGCAGTTTACGGATGGGTTTACCCTACGAGCAGTACTTC
TRBV6-6	TRBJ2-7	-	TRBD1	CASSFGQGADEQYF	TGTGCCAGCAGTTTTGGACAGGGGGCTGACGAGCAGTACTTC
TRBV28	TRBJ1-5	-	-	CAISGEYQPQHF	TGTGCCATAAGTGGGGAATATCAGCCCCAGCATTTT
TRBV29-1	TRBJ2-5	-	TRBD2	CSVGLASETQYF	TGCAGCGTCGGACTAGCGAGCGAGACCCAGTACTTC
TRBV11-3	TRBJ2-2	once	-	CASSLDRTGELFF	TGTGCCAGCAGCTTAGATCGCACCGGGGAGCTGTTTTTT
TRBV27	TRBJ1-2	-	-	CASSSHPGFDGYTF	TGTGCCAGCAGTTCCCACCCAGGGTTCGATGGCTACACCTTC
TRBV18	TRBJ1-1	-	-	CASLQGQNTEAFF	TGTGCCAGCTTACAGGGCCAGAACACTGAAGCTTTCTTT
TRBV28	TRBJ2-2	-	TRBD1	CASSFADRVTGELFF	TGTGCCAGCAGTTTTGCGGACAGGGTCACCGGGGAGCTGTTTTTT
TRBV30	TRBJ2-7	-	-	CAWSTPDRLYEQYF	TGTGCCTGGAGTACCCCGGACAGACTATACGAGCAGTACTTC
TRBV7-9	TRBJ2-4	-	-	CASSLTVFLPKNIQYF	TGTGCCAGCAGCTTGACAGTATTCCTTCCCAAAAACATTCAGTACTTC
TRBV19	TRBJ2-7	once	-	CASKGLAMHEQYF	TGTGCCAGTAAGGGCTTAGCCATGCACGAGCAGTACTTC
TRBV19	TRBJ2-7	few	TRBD2	CATNGLASLQNEQYF	TGTGCCACTAACGGACTAGCGTCCCTCCAGAACGAGCAGTACTTC
TRBV7-9	TRBJ2-1	-	TRBD2	CASSQIGLAFTYNEQFF	TGTGCCAGCAGCCAAATCGGACTAGCCTTTACCTACAATGAGCAGTTCTTC
TRBV9	TRBJ2-1	-	TRBD2	CASSQAGTSGRVYNEQFF	TGTGCCAGCAGCCAAGCCGGGACTAGCGGGAGAGTCTACAATGAGCAGTTCTTC
TRBV4-1	TRBJ1-4	-	TRBD1	CASSQVLTGLTNEKLFF	TGCGCCAGCAGCCAAGTTCTGACAGGGCTTACTAATGAAAAACTGTTTTTT
TRBV2	TRBJ2-7	-	-	CASGRGYEQYF	TGTGCCAGCGGGCGGGGCTACGAGCAGTACTTC
TRBV6-6	TRBJ2-2	-	-	CASRSGNLDTGELFF	TGTGCCAGCAGGTCAGGGAATCTGGACACCGGGGAGCTGTTTTTT
TRBV5-1	TRBJ1-1	-	-	CASSLASTNTEAFF	TGCGCCAGCAGCTTGGCCTCGACCAACACTGAAGCTTTCTTT
TRBV10-3	TRBJ1-1	-	-	CAISERGPGNTEAFF	TGTGCCATCAGTGAGCGAGGCCCGGGTAACACTGAAGCTTTCTTT
TRBV4-2	TRBJ1-5	few	-	CASSQVSQGQPQHF	TGTGCCAGCAGCCAGGTTTCACAGGGACAGCCCCAGCATTTT
TRBV7-9	TRBJ2-7	-	-	CASSLGSGAQGEQYF	TGTGCCAGCAGCTTAGGGTCCGGGGCTCAGGGCGAGCAGTACTTC
TRBV5-1	TRBJ1-1	-	-	CASSFLDRWNTEAFF	TGCGCCAGCAGCTTTCTGGACAGATGGAACACTGAAGCTTTCTTT
TRBV15	TRBJ2-7	-	TRBD2	CATSNPWSGTAYEQYF	TGTGCCACCAGCAACCCTTGGAGCGGGACCGCCTACGAGCAGTACTTC
TRBV7-9	TRBJ2-7	-	TRBD1	CASGKDRVFYEQYF	TGTGCCAGCGGAAAAGACAGGGTATTCTACGAGCAGTACTTC
TRBV11-2	TRBJ1-3	-	-	CASSWGPDLGTIYF	TGTGCCAGCAGCTGGGGCCCGGACCTCGGCACCATATATTTT
TRBV30	TRBJ1-2	-	TRBD1	CAWSAGTVYGYTF	TGTGCCTGGAGTGCCGGGACAGTCTATGGCTACACCTTC
TRBV7-6	TRBJ1-4	-	TRBD1	CASSLGPSDRGLDEKLFF	TGTGCCAGCAGCTTAGGCCCCTCCGACAGGGGGCTTGATGAAAAACTGTTTTTT
TRBV4-1	TRBJ2-1	-	-	CASSQESGAYNEQFF	TGCGCCAGCAGCCAAGAAAGCGGAGCCTACAATGAGCAGTTCTTC
TRBV14	TRBJ1-2	-	-	CASSVFQGNYGYTF	TGTGCCAGCAGCGTGTTTCAGGGTAACTATGGCTACACCTTC
TRBV5-8	TRBJ2-7	-	TRBD2	CASIEGLAGGYEQYF	TGTGCCAGCATCGAGGGACTAGCGGGAGGCTACGAGCAGTACTTC
TRBV13	TRBJ1-6	-	-	CASSQQGSSLNSPLHF	TGTGCCAGCAGCCAGCAGGGCTCGTCCCTTAATTCACCCCTCCACTTT
TRBV2	TRBJ1-6	-	-	CASTGVESPLHF	TGTGCCAGCACAGGGGTCGAATCACCCCTCCACTTT
TRBV6-1	TRBJ2-2	-	TRBD2	CASSEWSSGRIRELFF	TGTGCCAGCAGTGAATGGTCTAGCGGGAGGATTAGGGAGCTGTTTTTT
TRBV5-1	TRBJ2-3	-	TRBD2	CASSFGTSGPSRDTQYF	TGCGCCAGCAGCTTCGGGACTAGCGGGCCCAGCAGGGATACGCAGTATTTT